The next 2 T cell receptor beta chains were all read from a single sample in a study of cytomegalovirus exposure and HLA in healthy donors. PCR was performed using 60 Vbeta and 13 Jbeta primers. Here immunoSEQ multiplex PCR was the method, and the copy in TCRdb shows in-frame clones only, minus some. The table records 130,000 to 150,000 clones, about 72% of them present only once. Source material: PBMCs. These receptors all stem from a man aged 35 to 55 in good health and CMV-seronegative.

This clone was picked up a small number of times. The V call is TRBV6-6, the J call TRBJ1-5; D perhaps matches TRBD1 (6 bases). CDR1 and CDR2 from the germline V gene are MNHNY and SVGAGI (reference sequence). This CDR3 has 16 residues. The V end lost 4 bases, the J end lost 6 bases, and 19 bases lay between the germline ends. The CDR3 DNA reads TGTGCCAGCAGTTCCCTCGGGGGGGGCGGAAGTCAGCCCCAGCATTTT. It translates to CASSSLGGGGSQPQHF.

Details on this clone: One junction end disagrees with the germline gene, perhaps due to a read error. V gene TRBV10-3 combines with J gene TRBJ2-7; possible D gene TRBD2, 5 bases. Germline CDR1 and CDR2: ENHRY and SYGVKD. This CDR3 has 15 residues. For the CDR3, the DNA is TGTGCCATCAGTGAGTCCCGGGGTTATTCCTCCGAGCAGTACTTC. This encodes CAISESRGYSSEQYF.